These T cell receptor beta chains were read from a single sample in a study of vaccination effects on CD4 cells after COVID-19. Their antigen targets remain unknown. Clones were sequenced by immunoSEQ multiplex PCR, and TCRdb holds only the in-frame ones, with some missing. Here the sample spans roughly 23,000 clones, 65% to 80% being singletons. Source: CD4+ T cells from PBMCs cultured with HCoV-NL63 spike peptides, taken before COVID-19 vaccination. These receptors all stem from a human donor who received a COVID-19 vaccine. The CDR3 runs from the conserved cysteine through the conserved F or W. The D gene is left open where the match is weak. The size of a clone is reported for some rows only, either as once, few or many, or as a class for expanded clones.

j_call,cdr3_length,clone_size,v_call,d_call,cdr3_aa,cdr3_nt
TRBJ1-6,15,few,TRBV2,NA,CASRGRTGTDSPLHF,TGTGCCAGCAGAGGGAGAACAGGGACCGATTCACCCCTCCACTTT
TRBJ1-1,15,few,TRBV11-2,TRBD1,CASRGQGAGGTEAFF,TGTGCCAGCAGAGGTCAGGGGGCAGGGGGAACTGAAGCTTTCTTT
TRBJ2-1,16,once,TRBV4-2,TRBD2,CASSPTSGGSYNEQFF,TGTGCCAGCAGCCCTACTAGCGGGGGATCCTACAATGAGCAGTTCTTC
TRBJ2-2,17,NA,TRBV5-1,NA,CASSLGGPGRRVGELFF,TGCGCCAGCAGCTTGGGGGGACCGGGACGTCGAGTCGGGGAGCTGTTTTTT
TRBJ1-2,12,NA,TRBV23-1,NA,CASSQRQRTRTF,TGCGCCAGCAGTCAAAGACAGAGAACTAGAACCTTC
TRBJ2-7,14,NA,TRBV6-1,TRBD2,CASSERWAGDEQYF,TGTGCCAGCAGTGAGCGTTGGGCGGGGGACGAGCAGTACTTC
TRBJ1-2,14,few,TRBV5-1,NA,CASSSVGREFGYTF,TGCGCCAGCAGCTCAGTTGGCCGCGAATTCGGCTACACCTTC
TRBJ2-2,16,NA,TRBV5-4,NA,CASSSGGGPGDGELFF,TGTGCCAGCAGCTCAGGTGGGGGACCGGGTGACGGGGAGCTGTTTTTT
TRBJ1-1,16,few,TRBV10-2,NA,CASSDPGGVGGTEAFF,TGCGCCAGCAGTGATCCCGGGGGCGTAGGGGGAACTGAAGCTTTCTTT
TRBJ1-1,14,NA,TRBV29-1,TRBD1,CSVSRGLLGTEAFF,TGCAGCGTTAGCAGGGGGCTGTTAGGCACTGAAGCTTTCTTT
TRBJ2-3,14,NA,TRBV27,NA,CASSFRHFTDTQYF,TGTGCCAGCAGTTTCCGTCATTTCACAGATACGCAGTATTTT
TRBJ1-1,13,NA,TRBV3-1/TRBV3-2,NA,CASSQAAAGGAFF,TGTGCCAGCAGCCAAGCAGCAGCCGGGGGGGCTTTCTTT
TRBJ2-7,14,NA,TRBV7-2,TRBD2,CASRNGRGSYEQYF,TGTGCCAGCAGGAATGGGCGGGGGTCCTACGAGCAGTACTTC
TRBJ2-7,17,NA,TRBV21-1,NA,CASSKRGIGTGSHEQYF,TGTGCCAGCAGCAAACGAGGTATCGGGACAGGGTCCCACGAGCAGTACTTC
TRBJ2-1,15,large,TRBV7-2,NA,CASSSFRTLNNEQFF,TGTGCCAGCAGCTCCTTCAGGACGCTAAACAATGAGCAGTTCTTC
TRBJ1-1,13,NA,TRBV6-5,NA,CASARGMNTEAFF,TGTGCCAGCGCGCGGGGAATGAACACTGAAGCTTTCTTT
TRBJ1-6,14,NA,TRBV10-3,NA,CATLEQDFNSPLHF,TGTGCCACCCTCGAACAGGACTTTAATTCACCCCTCCACTTT
TRBJ2-2,16,NA,TRBV5-1,NA,CASSLNPGPGTGELFF,TGCGCCAGCAGCTTAAATCCCGGTCCCGGCACCGGGGAGCTGTTTTTT
TRBJ1-2,14,NA,TRBV5-1,NA,CASSSDPSGYGYTF,TGCGCCAGCAGCTCGGACCCTTCGGGCTATGGCTACACCTTC
TRBJ1-2,11,NA,TRBV29-1,TRBD1,CSVYRGRGYTF,TGCAGCGTATACAGGGGCAGGGGCTACACCTTC
TRBJ2-5,14,NA,TRBV4-1,TRBD1,CASSLQGAGETQYF,TGCGCCAGCAGCTTACAGGGGGCGGGGGAGACCCAGTACTTC
TRBJ2-2,18,NA,TRBV27,TRBD1,CASSLFRPGQGNTGELFF,TGTGCCAGCAGTTTATTCCGACCGGGACAGGGGAACACCGGGGAGCTGTTTTTT
TRBJ2-2,16,NA,TRBV11-3,TRBD1,CASSQSGTVNTGELFF,TGTGCCAGCAGCCAATCTGGGACAGTGAACACCGGGGAGCTGTTTTTT